The entry below gives a single T cell receptor beta chain sequence along with its context. In this sample, this clonotype turned up many times. Its antigen remains undetermined. No qualities accompany the bases; no much larger clone lies one base away. Trimming removed 6 bases from V and 4 bases from J; the gene matches leave 8 bases unexplained. CDR1 and CDR2, per the germline V gene, are MNHNS and SASEGT. Including the terminal cysteine and phenylalanine, the CDR3 comprises 15 residues. The kept DNA is CDR3 alone, 45 bases in frame from the first base. This sample is drawn from a study of CD8 T cells in ankylosing spondylitis (dated by TCRdb to about 2017). With respect to the entire study: T cell receptor beta repertoires were profiled in healthy donors and ankylosing spondylitis patients so that disease-linked TCR variants could be found. The full study cohort comprised around 25 ankylosing spondylitis patients and 85 to 120 healthy donors. Samples of peripheral blood were taken, and for ankylosing spondylitis patients, synovial fluid was collected as well. The study at large found these results: Some of the motif variants had been reported before in the synovial fluid and blood of reactive arthritis patients, a finding that suggests common disease-initiation mechanisms. A CD8+ phenotype was shown by the disease-linked clones, which were found at relatively low frequencies in peripheral blood. A TCR beta motif made up of about eight highly homologous amino acid variants appeared to be characteristic of blood from ankylosing spondylitis patients. According to the report, matched synovial fluid samples from ankylosing spondylitis patients were significantly enriched for the disease-linked clones.

The instrument given in TCRdb is Illumina HiSeq 2500. TCR beta libraries were prepared by quantitative 5'-RACE with molecular barcodes. As for the original processing: To identify disease-linked TCR variants, a new computational method was used, one built on a probabilistic model of VDJ rearrangement. TCRdb redid the processing of the public reads, applying fastp at Q25 and MiXCR, and retained in-frame beta chains. CDR3 protein duplicates are merged, each entry listing the most common genes and DNA. It is TCRdb's table, rather than the study itself, that gives the V and J calls and clone size. Counted in this sample were about 240,000 distinct CDR3 sequences; about 24% of them appeared once. Together, the top ten hold less than 0.75% of the sample.

The chain couples TRBV6-1 to TRBJ1-5; 8 nucleotides in the junction match TRBD1. Sample: blood, either unsorted or a sorted T cell fraction (not recorded which). This TCR was sampled from a male donor with ankylosing spondylitis or in good health (not recorded which). The CDR3 amino acid sequence is: CASRQNRDRNQPQHF. Here is the DNA: TGTGCCAGCAGGCAAAACCGGGACAGGAATCAGCCCCAGCATTTT.